This TCR beta chain came from a study of T-cell memory formation after mild COVID-19. The wider study: TCR clusters mostly belonged to single donors.

General study points: Clones contracting over day 15 to 85 were CD4/CD8 balanced, with later expanders leaning CD4+. The main location of contracting CD4+ clones was CM and EM, and that of contracting CD8+ clones was EMRA.

Ten or more counts support this clonotype. The antigen remains undetermined. TCRdb passed the 5' RACE reads through MiXCR, listing each CDR3 protein once. The data show 380,000 or so distinct CDR3 sequences, 12% to 15% seen once. Input material: PBMCs or a T cell subset sorted from them (not recorded which). This TCR came from a man aged 18 to 30 who had mild COVID-19 (a few samples of this study predate the infection). Cell type and time point are not known.

The CDR3, as DNA: TGTGCCAGCAGCTTCGACTCGCCCTATTACAATGAGCAGTTCTTC. Residues: CASSFDSPYYNEQFF. The chain couples TRBV7-6 to TRBJ2-1; no reliable D call. The CDR3 loop spans 15 amino acids. Germline CDR1 and CDR2: SGHVS and FNYEAQ. Deletions cut 3 bases from V and 4 bases from J, with 13 bases between.